This record concerns one T cell receptor (beta chain) sequence. Some clones are missing from TCRdb's copy, which holds only in-frame ones; the method was immunoSEQ multiplex PCR. The table lists more than 200,000 clones, about 91% of them singletons. This sample stems from a study of blood T cell repertoires in COVID-19. The CDR3 sequence is 17 residues long. CDR1 and CDR2 from the germline V gene are SGHKS and YYEKEE (reference sequence). With 4 bases removed from V and 0 bases from J, the gap between germline ends came to 17 bases. The clonotype comes from a woman in her 30s with COVID-19, enrolled during active disease. V is TRBV5-5 and J is TRBJ2-4; possibly TRBD1 for D (6 bases). What was sequenced was peripheral blood. CDR3 sequence reads: CASSPKRGNLAKNIQYF. The CDR3 coding sequence is TGTGCCAGCAGCCCAAAGAGGGGGAACTTAGCCAAAAACATTCAGTACTTC.